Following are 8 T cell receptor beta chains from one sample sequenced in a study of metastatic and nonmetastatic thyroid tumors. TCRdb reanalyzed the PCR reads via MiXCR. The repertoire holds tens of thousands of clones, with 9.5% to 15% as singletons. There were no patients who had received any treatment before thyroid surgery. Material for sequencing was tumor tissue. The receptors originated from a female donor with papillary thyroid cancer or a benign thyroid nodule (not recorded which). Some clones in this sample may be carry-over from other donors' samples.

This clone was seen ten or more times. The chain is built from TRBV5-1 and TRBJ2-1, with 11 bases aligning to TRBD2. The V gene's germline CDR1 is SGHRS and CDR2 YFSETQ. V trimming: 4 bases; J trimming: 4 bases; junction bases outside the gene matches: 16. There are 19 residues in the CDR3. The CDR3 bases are TGCGCCAGCAGCCCCGGGCTAGCGGGAGGCCCTCAGGGATACAATGAGCAGTTCTTC. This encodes CASSPGLAGGPQGYNEQFF.

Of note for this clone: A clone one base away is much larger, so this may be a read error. CDR3 protein: CASSLHRGETQYF. The CDR3 nucleotides are TGTGCCAGCAGCCTCCACCGGGGAGAGACCCAGTACTTC. The chain employs TRBV7-6 and TRBJ2-5; D is possibly TRBD2 (5 bases). V lost 5 bases and J lost 4, with 11 bases in between. CDR1 and CDR2 (germline): SGHVS, FNYEAQ. The CDR3 has 13 amino acids.

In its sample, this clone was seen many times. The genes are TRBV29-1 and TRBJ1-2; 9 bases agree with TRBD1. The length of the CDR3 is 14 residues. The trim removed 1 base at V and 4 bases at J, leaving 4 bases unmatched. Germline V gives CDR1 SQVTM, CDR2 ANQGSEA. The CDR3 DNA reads TGCAGCGTTGAAGGGACAGGGGTGGGCTATGGCTACACCTTC. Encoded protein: CSVEGTGVGYGYTF.

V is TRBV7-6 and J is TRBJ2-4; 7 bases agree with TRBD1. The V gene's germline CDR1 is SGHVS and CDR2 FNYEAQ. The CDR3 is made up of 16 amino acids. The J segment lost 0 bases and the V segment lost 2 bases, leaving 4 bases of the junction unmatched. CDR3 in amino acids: CASSLWGQSAKNIQYF. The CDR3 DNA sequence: TGTGCCAGCAGCTTATGGGGACAGTCAGCCAAAAACATTCAGTACTTC.

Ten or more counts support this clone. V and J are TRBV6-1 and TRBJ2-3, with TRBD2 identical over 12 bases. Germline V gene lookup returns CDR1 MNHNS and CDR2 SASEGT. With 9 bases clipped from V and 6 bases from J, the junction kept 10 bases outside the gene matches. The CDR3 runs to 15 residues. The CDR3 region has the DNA TGTGCCAGTACGACTAGCGGGAGCTACATCGATACGCAGTATTTT. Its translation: CASTTSGSYIDTQYF.

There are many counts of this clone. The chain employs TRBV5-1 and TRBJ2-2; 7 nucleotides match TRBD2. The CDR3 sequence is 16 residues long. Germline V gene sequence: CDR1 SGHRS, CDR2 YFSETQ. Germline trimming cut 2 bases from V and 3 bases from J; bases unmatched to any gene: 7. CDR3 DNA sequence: TGCGCCAGCAGCTTCCCCTCCCGGGAGGACACCGGGGAGCTGTTTTTT. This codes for CASSFPSREDTGELFF.

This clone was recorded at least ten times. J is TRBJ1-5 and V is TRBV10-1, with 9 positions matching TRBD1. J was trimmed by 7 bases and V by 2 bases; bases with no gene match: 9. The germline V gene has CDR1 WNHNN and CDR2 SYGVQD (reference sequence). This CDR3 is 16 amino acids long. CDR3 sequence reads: CASSERDREGGQPQHF. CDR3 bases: TGCGCCAGCAGTGAGAGGGACAGGGAGGGCGGACAGCCCCAGCATTTT.

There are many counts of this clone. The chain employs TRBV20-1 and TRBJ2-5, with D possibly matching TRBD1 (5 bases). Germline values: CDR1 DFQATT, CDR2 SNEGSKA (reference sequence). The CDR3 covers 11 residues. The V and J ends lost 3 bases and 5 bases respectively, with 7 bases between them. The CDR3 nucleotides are TGCAGTGCTAGGGGGCAGGAGACCCAGTACTTC. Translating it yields CSARGQETQYF.